This T cell receptor (beta chain) was sequenced for a study of T cells in Graves' hyperthyroidism and ophthalmopathy. J lost 2 bases, V lost 0 bases, and 6 bases had no gene match. The CDR3 sequence is 16 residues long. The germline V gene encodes CDR1 SGHRS and CDR2 YFSETQ. Calling Graves' hyperthyroidism stable meant ophthalmopathy did not progress within 18 months. Using 9.5 to 10 ml of fresh peripheral blood, PBMCs were prepared. What was amplified from RNA transcripts were TCR beta CDR3 regions. In the first-round RT-PCR of the TCR CDR3, the HTBI primer set was used. TCRdb independently ran MiXCR on the multiplex PCR reads; one entry per CDR3 protein. The sample records 300,000 or so distinct CDR3 sequences, 16% being singletons. Study outcomes and limitations: Ophthalmopathy, as predicted by the model, came a median roughly 6.5 months after the prediction.

This clonotype has ten or more counts. Its matching antigen is unknown. The TCR comes from a man aged 25-45 years with Graves' hyperthyroidism. The source material was blood. The chain couples TRBV5-1 to TRBJ2-7; 9 bases match TRBD1. The CDR3 DNA is TGCGCCAGCAGCTTGGAGAGGGGACAGGGCCCCTACGAGCAGTACTTC. It is translated as CASSLERGQGPYEQYF.